What follows are 14 T cell receptor beta chains derived from one specimen sequenced in a study of blood T cell repertoires in COVID-19. Some clones are missing from TCRdb's copy, which holds only in-frame ones; the method was immunoSEQ multiplex PCR. The sample holds hundreds of thousands of clones, approximately 90% seen once. The sequenced material came from peripheral blood. These receptors were obtained from a young man with COVID-19, enrolled during active disease.

This clone was recorded once. The CDR3 region is CASSVGLAGPEQFF. CDR3 nucleotide sequence: TGTGCCAGCAGCGTGGGACTAGCGGGGCCCGAGCAGTTCTTC. The chain employs TRBV9 and TRBJ2-1; 13 positions agree with TRBD2. The CDR3 totals 14 residues. CDR1 is SGDLS, CDR2 YYNGEE, per germline. Trimming at V came to 2 bases and at J to 10 bases, leaving 3 bases not matched to a gene.

The chain combines TRBV6-5 with TRBJ1-3, with D possibly TRBD1 on 5 matching bases. CDR3 length: 16 residues. Trimming pared 4 bases from V and 0 bases from J, leaving 13 bases between. The germline V gene has CDR1 MNHEY and CDR2 SVGAGI. CDR3 amino acids: CASSSPGGDSGNTIYF. DNA of the CDR3: TGTGCCAGCAGTTCCCCGGGGGGGGACTCTGGAAACACCATATATTTT.

The chain joins TRBV2 to TRBJ2-1; a possible D gene is TRBD2 (6 bases). Deletions cut 4 bases from V and 9 bases from J, with 19 bases between. Per germline, CDR1 SNHLY and CDR2 FYNNEI. CDR3 length: 15 residues. The DNA of the CDR3 is TGTGCCAGCAGTGCCCTGGTAGCGGAGAATAGTGAGCAGTTCTTC. Residues: CASSALVAENSEQFF. The variable domain in full, with the rest retrieved from reference TRBV2 and TRBJ2-1, is EPEVTQTPSHQVTQMGQEVILRCVPISNHLYFYWYRQILGQKVEFLVSFYNNEISEKSEIFDDQFSVERPDGSNFTLKIRSTKLEDSAMYFCASSALVAENSEQFFGPGTRLTVL.

CDR3 bases: TGTGCCAGCAGCCAATTACAGGGCACTGAAGCTTTCTTT. Translating it yields CASSQLQGTEAFF. The rearrangement joins TRBV7-9 to TRBJ1-1; D possibly corresponds to TRBD1 (6 bases). Trimming took 5 bases from V and 4 from J, leaving 11 bases between them. The CDR3 runs 13 residues. The germline V gene has CDR1 SEHNR and CDR2 FQNEAQ (reference sequence).

The chain employs TRBV5-4 and TRBJ1-6; 9 bases fit TRBD1. V lost 4 bases to trimming and J lost 7 bases; unmatched junction nucleotides: 3. CDR3 length: 14 amino acids. Germline CDR1 is SGHNT and CDR2 is YYREEE (reference sequence). In nucleotides, the CDR3 is TGTGCCAGCAGCGCCGGGACAGGGAATTCACCCCTCCACTTT. Translating it yields CASSAGTGNSPLHF.

A single count supports this clone. This chain joins TRBV13 and TRBJ1-1, with TRBD1 matching over 8 bases. The V gene's germline CDR1 is PRHDT and CDR2 FYEKMQ (reference sequence). This CDR3 region has 15 residues. The V segment lost 5 bases and the J segment 7 bases; nucleotides outside the gene matches: 12. The CDR3 is CASSAEDRGWGEAFF. In nucleotides, the CDR3 is TGTGCCAGCAGCGCAGAAGACAGGGGATGGGGTGAAGCTTTCTTT.

The chain is built from TRBV11-2 and TRBJ2-2; tentative D call: TRBD2 (6 bases). This CDR3 spans 13 amino acids. The germline V gene has CDR1 SGHAT and CDR2 FQNNGV. V was shortened by 3 bases and J by 6 bases, with 8 bases between the two germline ends. The CDR3 DNA reads TGTGCCAGCAGCTTGAGGGAGGCCGGGGAGCTGTTTTTT. As protein: CASSLREAGELFF.

The chain links TRBV6-4 to TRBJ1-1; TRBD1 might be the D (6 bases). The CDR3 consists of 15 residues. Trimming shortened V by 3 bases and J by 1 base, and 12 bases separated the two germline ends. CDR1 MRHNA and CDR2 SNTAGT come from the germline V gene. In nucleotides, the CDR3 is TGTGCCAGCAGTGAGGGGGCCGGTAGGAACACTGAAGCTTTCTTT. The encoded protein is CASSEGAGRNTEAFF.

The rearrangement uses TRBV6-5 and TRBJ2-7; tentatively, D is TRBD2 (5 bases). The CDR3 is 13 amino acids. The germline V gene encodes CDR1 MNHEY and CDR2 SVGAGI. V was pared by 8 bases and J by 1 base, with 12 bases between. The CDR3 loop reads CASARADSYEQYF. In DNA, the CDR3 is TGTGCCAGCGCGCGAGCGGATTCCTACGAGCAGTACTTC.

Remarks on this clone: The identical CDR3 is also encoded by other nucleotide sequences in the sample. The CDR3 sequence is CASSLEAGQETQYF. The CDR3 coding sequence is TGCGCCAGCAGCTTGGAGGCGGGGCAAGAGACCCAGTACTTC. The chain uses TRBV5-1 and TRBJ2-5, with a weak D call TRBD2 (6 bases). V dropped 0 bases and J dropped 2 bases, with 8 bases sitting between them. From germline, CDR1 is SGHRS and CDR2 YFSETQ. The length of the CDR3 is 14 residues.

The chain carries TRBV7-6 and TRBJ1-2; D is ambiguous. The CDR3 totals 13 residues. Trimming took off 2 bases at V and 4 bases at J, with 8 bases between the two ends. The germline gives CDR1 SGHVS, CDR2 FNYEAQ. CDR3 amino acids: CASSLSGSYGYTF. CDR3 sequence (DNA): TGTGCCAGCAGCTTAAGTGGTAGCTATGGCTACACCTTC.

The gene calls are TRBV19 and TRBJ2-7; weak D call: TRBD2 (5 bases). The CDR3 runs to 14 residues. Germline CDR1 is LNHDA and CDR2 is SQIVND (reference sequence). Trimming stripped 5 bases from V and 3 bases from J, with 14 bases between. For the CDR3, the DNA is TGTGCCAGTAGTCCACTAGGACGGCGCTACGAGCAGTACTTC. Translating gives CASSPLGRRYEQYF. The full variable domain, rest sourced from reference TRBV19 and TRBJ2-7, is DGGITQSPKYLFRKEGQNVTLSCEQNLNHDAMYWYRQDPGQGLRLIYYSQIVNDFQKGDIAEGYSVSREKKESFPLTVTSAQKNPTAFYLCASSPLGRRYEQYFGPGTRLTVT.

The chain joins TRBV2 to TRBJ2-7; D is perhaps TRBD1 (6 bases). The CDR3 is made up of 14 amino acids. Germline CDR1 and CDR2: SNHLY and FYNNEI. V lost 6 bases, J lost 1 base, and 13 bases lay in between. The CDR3 DNA sequence: TGTGCCAGCAGAAGACAGACAGGTTCCTACGAGCAGTACTTC. It specifies CASRRQTGSYEQYF.

This clone was detected only once. The chain uses TRBV5-5 and TRBJ1-1, with D unresolved. Between the trimmed V and J ends, which lost 1 base and 3 bases, there was a span of 13 bases. This CDR3 spans 15 amino acids. Germline assignment: CDR1 SGHKS and CDR2 YYEKEE (reference sequence). The CDR3 region is CASSLREAWYTEAFF. The CDR3 bases are TGTGCCAGCAGCTTGAGGGAGGCTTGGTACACTGAAGCTTTCTTT.